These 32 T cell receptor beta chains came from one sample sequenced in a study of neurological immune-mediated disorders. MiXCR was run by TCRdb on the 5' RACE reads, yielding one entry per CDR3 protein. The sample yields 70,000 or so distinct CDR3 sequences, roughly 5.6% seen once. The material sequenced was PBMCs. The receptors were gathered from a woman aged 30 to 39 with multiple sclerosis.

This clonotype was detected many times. This chain's CDR3 is CASSLTGISGSPLHF. CDR3 nucleotide sequence: TGCGCCAGCAGCTTGACGGGGATCAGTGGTTCACCCCTCCACTTT. This rearrangement joins TRBV5-1 to TRBJ1-6, with D unclear. Trimming took 1 base from V and 9 from J, leaving 14 bases between them. The V gene's germline CDR1 is SGHRS and CDR2 YFSETQ. The length of the CDR3 is 15 residues.

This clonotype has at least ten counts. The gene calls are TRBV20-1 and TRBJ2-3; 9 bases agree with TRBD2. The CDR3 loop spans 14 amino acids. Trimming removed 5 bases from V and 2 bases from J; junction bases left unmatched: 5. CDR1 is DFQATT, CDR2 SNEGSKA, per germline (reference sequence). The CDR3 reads CSASRGGVTDTQYF. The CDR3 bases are TGCAGTGCTTCCCGCGGGGGGGTCACAGATACGCAGTATTTT.

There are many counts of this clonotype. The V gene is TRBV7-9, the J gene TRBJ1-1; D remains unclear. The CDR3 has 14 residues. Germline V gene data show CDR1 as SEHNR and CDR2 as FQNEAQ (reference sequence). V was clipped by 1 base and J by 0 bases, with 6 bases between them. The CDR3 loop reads CASSLVRMNTEAFF. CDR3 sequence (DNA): TGTGCCAGCAGCTTAGTTCGGATGAACACTGAAGCTTTCTTT. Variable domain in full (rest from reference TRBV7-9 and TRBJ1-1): DTGVSQNPRHKITKRGQNVTFRCDPISEHNRLYWYRQTLGQGPEFLTYFQNEAQLEKSRLLSDRFSAERPKGSFSTLEIQRTEQGDSAMYLCASSLVRMNTEAFFGQGTRLTVV.

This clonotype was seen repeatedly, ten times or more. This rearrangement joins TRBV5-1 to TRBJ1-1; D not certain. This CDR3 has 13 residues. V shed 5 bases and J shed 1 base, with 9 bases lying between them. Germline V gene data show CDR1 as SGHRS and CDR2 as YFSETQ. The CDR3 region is CASRWGGNTEAFF. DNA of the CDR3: TGCGCCAGCAGGTGGGGAGGGAACACTGAAGCTTTCTTT.

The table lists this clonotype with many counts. CDR3 coding DNA: TGCAGTGCTCAACTCCAGAGCGGGGGCGGCGAGACCCAGTACTTC. This encodes CSAQLQSGGGETQYF. The chain combines TRBV20-1 with TRBJ2-5, with 8 bases fitting TRBD2. This CDR3 has 15 residues. Germline trimming cut 5 bases from V and 5 bases from J; bases unmatched to any gene: 13. Germline CDR1 is DFQATT and CDR2 is SNEGSKA (reference sequence).

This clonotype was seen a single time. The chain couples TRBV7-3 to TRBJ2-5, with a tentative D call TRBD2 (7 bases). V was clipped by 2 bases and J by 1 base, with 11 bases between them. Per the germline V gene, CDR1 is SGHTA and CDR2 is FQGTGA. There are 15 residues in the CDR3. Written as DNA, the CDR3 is TGTGCCAGCAGCTTACGGGGGGACACCCAAGAGACCCAGTACTTC. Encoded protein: CASSLRGDTQETQYF.

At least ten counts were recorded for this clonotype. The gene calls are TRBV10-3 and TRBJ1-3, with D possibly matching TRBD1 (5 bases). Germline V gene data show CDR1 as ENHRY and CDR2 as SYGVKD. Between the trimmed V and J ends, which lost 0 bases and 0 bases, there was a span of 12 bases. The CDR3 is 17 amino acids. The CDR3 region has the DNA TGTGCCATCAGTGAGTCAAGGGGCCGTGGCTCTGGAAACACCATATATTTT. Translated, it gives CAISESRGRGSGNTIYF.

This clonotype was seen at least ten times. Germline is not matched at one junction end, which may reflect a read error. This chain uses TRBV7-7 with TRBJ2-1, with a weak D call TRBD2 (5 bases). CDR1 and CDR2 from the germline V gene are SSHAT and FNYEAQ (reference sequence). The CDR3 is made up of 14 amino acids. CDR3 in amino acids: CASSLSGLHNEQFF. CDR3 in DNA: TGTGCTAGCAGCTTAAGTGGACTCCACAATGAGCAGTTCTTC.

CDR3 coding DNA: TGCAGTGCGCCTTACCGGGACGGAGTCCACGAGCAGTACTTC. Its protein is CSAPYRDGVHEQYF. The V and J genes are TRBV20-1 and TRBJ2-7, with D perhaps TRBD1 or TRBD2 (5 bases each). CDR1 DFQATT and CDR2 SNEGSKA come from the germline V gene (reference sequence). The CDR3 is 14 amino acids. The V and J ends lost 6 bases and 5 bases respectively, with 20 bases between them.

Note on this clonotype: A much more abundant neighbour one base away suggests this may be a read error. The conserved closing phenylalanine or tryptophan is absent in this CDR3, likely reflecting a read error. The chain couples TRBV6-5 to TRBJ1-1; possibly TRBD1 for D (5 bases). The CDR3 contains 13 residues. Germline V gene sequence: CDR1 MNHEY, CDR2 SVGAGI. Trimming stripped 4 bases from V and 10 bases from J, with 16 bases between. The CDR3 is CASSWTQGSGAFI. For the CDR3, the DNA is TGTGCCAGCAGTTGGACCCAGGGCTCGGGAGCTTTCATT.

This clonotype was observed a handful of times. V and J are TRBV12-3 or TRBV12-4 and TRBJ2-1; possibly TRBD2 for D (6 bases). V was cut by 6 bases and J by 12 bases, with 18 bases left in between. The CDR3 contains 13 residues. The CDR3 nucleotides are TGTGCCAGCAGCCCAACCTTGGGGGGAGGGCAGTTCTTC. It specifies CASSPTLGGGQFF.

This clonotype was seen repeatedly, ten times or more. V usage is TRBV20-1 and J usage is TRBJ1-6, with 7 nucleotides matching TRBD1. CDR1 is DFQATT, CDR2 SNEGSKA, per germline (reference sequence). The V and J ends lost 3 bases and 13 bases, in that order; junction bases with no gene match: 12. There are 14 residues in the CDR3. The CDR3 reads CSASPGQTREPLHF. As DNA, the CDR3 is TGCAGTGCTAGTCCGGGACAGACGCGTGAGCCCCTCCACTTT.

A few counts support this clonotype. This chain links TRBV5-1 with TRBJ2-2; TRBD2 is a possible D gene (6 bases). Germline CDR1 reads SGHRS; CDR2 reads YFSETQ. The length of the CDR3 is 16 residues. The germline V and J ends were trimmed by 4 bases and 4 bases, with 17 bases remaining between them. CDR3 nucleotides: TGCGCCAGCAGCCCCAGGGAGGTCCTGCCCACCGGGGAGCTGTTTTTT. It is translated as CASSPREVLPTGELFF.

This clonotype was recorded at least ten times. The CDR3 loop reads CASSLKVGLPGPNYGYTF. CDR3 DNA sequence: TGTGCCAGCAGCTTGAAGGTTGGTCTCCCCGGCCCTAACTATGGCTACACCTTC. The chain joins TRBV5-6 to TRBJ1-2; the D is unclear. CDR1 is SGHDT and CDR2 is YYEEEE in the germline V gene. Trimming cost V 1 base and J 0 bases, with 19 bases left between them. The CDR3 is made up of 18 amino acids.

The CDR3 protein is CASSPPTGQNQETQYF. The CDR3 nucleotides read TGTGCCAGCTCACCACCGACGGGGCAGAACCAAGAGACCCAGTACTTC. The chain is built from TRBV18 and TRBJ2-5; D assignment may be TRBD1 or TRBD2 (5 bases each). The CDR3 contains 16 residues. Per germline, CDR1 KGHSH and CDR2 LQKENI. V was cut by 0 bases and J by 0 bases, with 11 bases left in between.

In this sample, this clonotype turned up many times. The CDR3, as DNA: TGTGCCAGCAGTCTATATGATCAGTACGAGCAGTACTTC. Protein: CASSLYDQYEQYF. The J gene is TRBJ2-7, the V gene TRBV28; D gene ambiguous. This CDR3 has 13 amino acids. The germline CDR1 and CDR2 sequences are MDHEN and SYDVKM. V was shortened by 5 bases and J by 4 bases, with 12 bases between the two germline ends.

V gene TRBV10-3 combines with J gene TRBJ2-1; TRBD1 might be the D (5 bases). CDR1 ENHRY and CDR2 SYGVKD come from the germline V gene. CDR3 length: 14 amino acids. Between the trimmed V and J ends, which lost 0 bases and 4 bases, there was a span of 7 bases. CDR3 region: CAISESSGYNEQFF. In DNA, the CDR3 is TGTGCCATCAGTGAGTCGTCAGGGTACAATGAGCAGTTCTTC.

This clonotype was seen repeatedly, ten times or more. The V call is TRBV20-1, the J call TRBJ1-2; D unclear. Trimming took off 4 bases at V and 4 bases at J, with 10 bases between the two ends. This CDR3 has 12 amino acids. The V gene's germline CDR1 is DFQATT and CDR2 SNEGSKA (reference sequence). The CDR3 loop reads CSATKGAYGYTF. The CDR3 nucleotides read TGCAGTGCTACCAAGGGTGCCTATGGCTACACCTTC.

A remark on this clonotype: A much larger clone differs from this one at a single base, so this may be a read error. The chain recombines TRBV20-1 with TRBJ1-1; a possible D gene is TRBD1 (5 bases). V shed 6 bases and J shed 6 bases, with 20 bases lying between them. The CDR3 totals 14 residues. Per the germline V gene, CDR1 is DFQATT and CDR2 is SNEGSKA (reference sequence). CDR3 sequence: CSALMGKGYAEAFF. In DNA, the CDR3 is TGCAGTGCCCTGATGGGAAAGGGGTACGCTGAAGCTTTCTTT.

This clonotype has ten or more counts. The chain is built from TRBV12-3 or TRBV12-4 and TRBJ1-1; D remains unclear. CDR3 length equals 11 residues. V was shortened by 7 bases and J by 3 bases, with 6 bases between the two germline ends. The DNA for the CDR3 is TGTGCCAGCAAGGGTTACACTGAAGCTTTCTTT. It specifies CASKGYTEAFF.

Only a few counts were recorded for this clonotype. The CDR3 here is CATSRDRTLAKNIQYF. In DNA, the CDR3 is TGTGCCACCAGCAGAGATAGAACCCTGGCCAAAAACATTCAGTACTTC. The rearrangement links TRBV15 to TRBJ2-4; D not certain. The V gene's germline CDR1 is LNHNV and CDR2 YYDKDF (reference sequence). V was clipped by 0 bases and J by 1 base, with 10 bases between them. CDR3 length: 16 amino acids.

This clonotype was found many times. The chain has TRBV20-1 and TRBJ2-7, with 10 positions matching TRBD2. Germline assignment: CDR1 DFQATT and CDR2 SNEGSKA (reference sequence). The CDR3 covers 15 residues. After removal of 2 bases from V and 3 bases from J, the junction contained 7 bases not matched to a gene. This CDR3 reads CSARSGLADNYEQYF. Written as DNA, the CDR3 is TGCAGTGCTAGATCCGGACTAGCGGACAACTACGAGCAGTACTTC.

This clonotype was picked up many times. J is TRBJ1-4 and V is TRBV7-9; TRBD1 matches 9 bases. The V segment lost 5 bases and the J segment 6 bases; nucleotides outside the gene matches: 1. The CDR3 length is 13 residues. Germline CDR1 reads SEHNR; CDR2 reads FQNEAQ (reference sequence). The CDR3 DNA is TGTGCCAGCAGCCGGACAGGGGATGAAAAACTGTTTTTT. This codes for CASSRTGDEKLFF. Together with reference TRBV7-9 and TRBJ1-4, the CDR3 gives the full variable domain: DTGVSQNPRHKITKRGQNVTFRCDPISEHNRLYWYRQTLGQGPEFLTYFQNEAQLEKSRLLSDRFSAERPKGSFSTLEIQRTEQGDSAMYLCASSRTGDEKLFFGSGTQLSVL.

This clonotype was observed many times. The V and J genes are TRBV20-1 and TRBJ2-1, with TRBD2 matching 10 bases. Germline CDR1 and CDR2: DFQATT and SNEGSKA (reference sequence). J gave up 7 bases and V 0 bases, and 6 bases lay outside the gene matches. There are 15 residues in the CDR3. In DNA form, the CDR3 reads TGCAGTGCTAGAGATGGGCTAGCGGGGGTGAATGAGCAGTTCTTC. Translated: CSARDGLAGVNEQFF.

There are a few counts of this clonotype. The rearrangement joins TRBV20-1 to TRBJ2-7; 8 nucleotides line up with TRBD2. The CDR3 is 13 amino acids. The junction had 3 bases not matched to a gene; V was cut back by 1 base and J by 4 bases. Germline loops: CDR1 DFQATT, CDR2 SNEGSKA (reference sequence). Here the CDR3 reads CSARVAGGYEQYF. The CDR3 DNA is TGCAGTGCTAGAGTTGCGGGGGGATACGAGCAGTACTTC.

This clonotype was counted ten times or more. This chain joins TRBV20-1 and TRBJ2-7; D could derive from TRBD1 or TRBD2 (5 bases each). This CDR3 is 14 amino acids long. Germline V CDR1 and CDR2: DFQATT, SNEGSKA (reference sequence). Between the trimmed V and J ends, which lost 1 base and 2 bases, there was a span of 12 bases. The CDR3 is CSARAGRGPYEQYF. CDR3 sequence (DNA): TGCAGTGCTAGAGCGGGACGCGGACCCTACGAGCAGTACTTC.

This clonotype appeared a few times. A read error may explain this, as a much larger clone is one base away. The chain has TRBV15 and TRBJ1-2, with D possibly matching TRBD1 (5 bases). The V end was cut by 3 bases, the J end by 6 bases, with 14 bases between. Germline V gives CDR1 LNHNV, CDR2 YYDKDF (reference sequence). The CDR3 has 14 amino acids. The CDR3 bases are TGTGCCACCAGCAGGGACAAGGGTACCGATGGCTACACCTTC. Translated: CATSRDKGTDGYTF.

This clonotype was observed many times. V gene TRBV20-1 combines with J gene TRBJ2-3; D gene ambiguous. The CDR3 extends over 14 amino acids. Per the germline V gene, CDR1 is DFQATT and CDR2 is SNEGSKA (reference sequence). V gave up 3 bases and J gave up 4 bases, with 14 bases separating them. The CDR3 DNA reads TGCAGTGCTAGGCCGAGGATAAAAGCAGATACGCAGTATTTT. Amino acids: CSARPRIKADTQYF.

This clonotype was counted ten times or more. In nucleotides, the CDR3 is TGTGCCACCAGCAGAGATCGATTGACAGGGTCTAACTATGGCTACACCTTC. This sequence encodes CATSRDRLTGSNYGYTF. The chain links TRBV15 to TRBJ1-2; TRBD1 matches 7 bases. The germline gives CDR1 LNHNV, CDR2 YYDKDF (reference sequence). The CDR3 contains 17 residues. V lost 0 bases and J lost 0; bases outside the gene matches: 7.

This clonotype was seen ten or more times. The CDR3 is CATSRDRGQGSSPLHF. The CDR3 DNA follows: TGTGCCACCAGCAGAGATCGAGGACAGGGGAGTTCACCCCTCCACTTT. This chain connects TRBV15 to TRBJ1-6; TRBD1 matches at 9 bases. Germline V gene lookup returns CDR1 LNHNV and CDR2 YYDKDF (reference sequence). With 0 bases clipped from V and 9 bases from J, the junction kept 6 bases outside the gene matches. The CDR3 length is 16 residues.

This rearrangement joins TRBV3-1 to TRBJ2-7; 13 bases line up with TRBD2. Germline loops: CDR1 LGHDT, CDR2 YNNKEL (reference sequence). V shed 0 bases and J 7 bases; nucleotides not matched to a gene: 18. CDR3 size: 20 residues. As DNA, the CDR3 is TGTGCCAGCAGCCAAGATAGAAGGCTGAGGACTAGCGGGGGCCAGGGGGAGCAGTACTTC. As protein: CASSQDRRLRTSGGQGEQYF.

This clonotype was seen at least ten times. As DNA, the CDR3 is TGTGCCAGTACCCCAAGGGACAGCCAGGAGGACACTGAAGCTTTCTTT. Encoded protein: CASTPRDSQEDTEAFF. The rearrangement joins TRBV19 to TRBJ1-1; 7 positions agree with TRBD1. V dropped 7 bases and J dropped 3; count of bases not matched to a gene: 14. Germline CDR1 and CDR2: LNHDA and SQIVND (reference sequence). The CDR3 consists of 16 residues.